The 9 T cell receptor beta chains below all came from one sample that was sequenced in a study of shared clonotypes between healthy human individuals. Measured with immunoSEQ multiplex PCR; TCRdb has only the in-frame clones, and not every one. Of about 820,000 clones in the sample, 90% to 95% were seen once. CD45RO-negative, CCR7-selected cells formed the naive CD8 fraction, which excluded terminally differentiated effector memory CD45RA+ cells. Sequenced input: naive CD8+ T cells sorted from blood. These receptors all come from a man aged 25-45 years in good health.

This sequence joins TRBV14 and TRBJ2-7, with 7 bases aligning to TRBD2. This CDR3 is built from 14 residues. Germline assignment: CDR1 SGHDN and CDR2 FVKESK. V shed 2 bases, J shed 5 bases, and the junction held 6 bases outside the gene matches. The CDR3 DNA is TGTGCCAGCAGCCAACTAGCGGAGCCCCACGAGCAGTACTTC. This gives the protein CASSQLAEPHEQYF.

The CDR3 DNA is TGTGCCAGCAGCTTATCCCGGGGGCAAGAGACCCAGTACTTC. It translates to CASSLSRGQETQYF. V usage is TRBV7-7 and J usage is TRBJ2-5, with a weak D call TRBD2 (6 bases). CDR3 length: 14 residues. Germline CDR1 SSHAT, CDR2 FNYEAQ (reference sequence). V was shortened by 2 bases and J by 2 bases, with 9 bases between the two germline ends.

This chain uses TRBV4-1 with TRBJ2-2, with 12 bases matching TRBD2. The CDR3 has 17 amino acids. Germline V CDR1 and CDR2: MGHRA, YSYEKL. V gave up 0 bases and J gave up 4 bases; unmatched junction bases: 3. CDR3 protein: CASSQEGLAGPTGELFF. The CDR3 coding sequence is TGCGCCAGCAGCCAAGAAGGACTAGCGGGGCCCACCGGGGAGCTGTTTTTT.

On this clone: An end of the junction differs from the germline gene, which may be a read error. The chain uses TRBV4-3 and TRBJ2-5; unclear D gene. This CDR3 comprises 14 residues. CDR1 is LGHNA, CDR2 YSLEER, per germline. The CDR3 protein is CASSQDRNKEPQYF. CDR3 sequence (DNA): TGCGCCAGCAGCCAAGACAGAAATAAAGAGCCCCAGTACTTC.

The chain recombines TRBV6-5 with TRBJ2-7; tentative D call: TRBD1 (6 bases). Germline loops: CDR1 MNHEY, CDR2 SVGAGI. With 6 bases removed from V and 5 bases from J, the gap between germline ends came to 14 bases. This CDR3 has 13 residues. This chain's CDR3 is CASRRRQVDEQYF. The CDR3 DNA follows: TGTGCCAGCAGGCGCAGACAGGTCGACGAGCAGTACTTC.

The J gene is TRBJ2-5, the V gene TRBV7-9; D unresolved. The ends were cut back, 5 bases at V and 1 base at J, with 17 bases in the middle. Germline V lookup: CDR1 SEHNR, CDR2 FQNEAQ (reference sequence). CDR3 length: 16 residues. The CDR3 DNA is TGTGCCAGCAGCCCTACAACCTCGGGCGGCCAAGAGACCCAGTACTTC. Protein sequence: CASSPTTSGGQETQYF.

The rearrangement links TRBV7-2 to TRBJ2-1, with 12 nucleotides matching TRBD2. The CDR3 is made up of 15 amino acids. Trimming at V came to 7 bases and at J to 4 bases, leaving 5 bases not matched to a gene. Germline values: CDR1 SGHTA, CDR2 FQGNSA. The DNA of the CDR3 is TGTGCCAGCAAATTCGGGACTAGCGGGTACAATGAGCAGTTCTTC. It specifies CASKFGTSGYNEQFF.

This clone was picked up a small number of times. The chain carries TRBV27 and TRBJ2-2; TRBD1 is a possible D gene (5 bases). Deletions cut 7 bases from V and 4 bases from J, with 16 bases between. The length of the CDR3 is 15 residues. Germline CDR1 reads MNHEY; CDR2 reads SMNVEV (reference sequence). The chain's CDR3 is CASTPWAGLTGELFF. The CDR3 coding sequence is TGTGCCAGCACCCCTTGGGCAGGGCTCACCGGGGAGCTGTTTTTT.

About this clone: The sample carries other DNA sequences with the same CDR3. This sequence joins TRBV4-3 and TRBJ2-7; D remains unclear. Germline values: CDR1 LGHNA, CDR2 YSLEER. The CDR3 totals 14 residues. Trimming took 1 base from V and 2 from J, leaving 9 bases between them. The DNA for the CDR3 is TGCGCCAGCAGCCAAGGGACGGCAACCTACGAGCAGTACTTC. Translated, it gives CASSQGTATYEQYF.